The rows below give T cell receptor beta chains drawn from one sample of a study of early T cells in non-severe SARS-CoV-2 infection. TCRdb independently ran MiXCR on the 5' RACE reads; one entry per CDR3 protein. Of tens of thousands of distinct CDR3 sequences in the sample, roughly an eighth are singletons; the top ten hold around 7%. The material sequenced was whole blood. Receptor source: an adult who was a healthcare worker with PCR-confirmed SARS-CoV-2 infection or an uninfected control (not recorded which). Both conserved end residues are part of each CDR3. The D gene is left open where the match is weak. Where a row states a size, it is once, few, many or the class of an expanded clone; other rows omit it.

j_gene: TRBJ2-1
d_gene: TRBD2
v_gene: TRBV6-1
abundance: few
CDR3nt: TGTGCCAGCAGTGTCGGACTAGCGGGGTACAATGAGCAGTTCTTC
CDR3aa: CASSVGLAGYNEQFF

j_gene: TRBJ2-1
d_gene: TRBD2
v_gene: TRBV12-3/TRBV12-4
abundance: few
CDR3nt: TGTGCCAGCAGTCCCCCCTGGGCTAGCGGCTACAATGAGCAGTTCTTC
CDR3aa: CASSPPWASGYNEQFF

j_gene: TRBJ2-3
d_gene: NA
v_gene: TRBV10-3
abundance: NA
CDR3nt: TGTGCCATCAGTGAGAACGGAGTAGATACGCAGTATTTT
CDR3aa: CAISENGVDTQYF

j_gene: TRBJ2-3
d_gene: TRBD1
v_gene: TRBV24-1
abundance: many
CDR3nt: TGTGCCACCAGCCTGACAGGGCAGATTGCAGATACGCAGTATTTT
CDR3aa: CATSLTGQIADTQYF

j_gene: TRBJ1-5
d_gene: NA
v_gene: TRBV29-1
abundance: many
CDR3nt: TGCAGCGTTGCACAGGGCGATAGCAATCAGCCCCAGCATTTT
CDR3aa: CSVAQGDSNQPQHF

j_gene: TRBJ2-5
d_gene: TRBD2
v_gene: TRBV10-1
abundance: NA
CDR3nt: TGCGCCAGCTCGGGACTAGCGCCCCAAGAGACCCAGTACTTC
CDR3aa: CASSGLAPQETQYF

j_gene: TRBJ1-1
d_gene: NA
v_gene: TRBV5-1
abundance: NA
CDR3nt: TGCGCCAGCAGCTTGGAGGTGATAGGAGACACTGAAGCTTTCTTT
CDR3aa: CASSLEVIGDTEAFF

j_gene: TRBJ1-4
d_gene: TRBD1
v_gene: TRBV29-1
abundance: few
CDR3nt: TGCAGCGTTGAAGATCTGGCAGGGGGCGATTCGGGTGAAAAACTGTTTTTT
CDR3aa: CSVEDLAGGDSGEKLFF

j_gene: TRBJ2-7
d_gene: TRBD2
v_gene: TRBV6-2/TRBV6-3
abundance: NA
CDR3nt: TGTGCCAGCAGTTACTTCCCCGGCGGGAGGCCCTCCTACGAGCAGTACTTC
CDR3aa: CASSYFPGGRPSYEQYF

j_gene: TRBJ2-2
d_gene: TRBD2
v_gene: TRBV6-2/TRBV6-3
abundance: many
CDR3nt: TGTGCCAGCAGTAGGATGGTGGGCCTAGCGGATAACACCGGGGAGCTGTTTTTT
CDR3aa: CASSRMVGLADNTGELFF

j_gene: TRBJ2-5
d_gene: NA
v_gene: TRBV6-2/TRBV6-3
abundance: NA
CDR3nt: TGTGCCAGCAGTTCCGAAACTTTCCGGGACCTTTTGTGGGAGACCCAGTACTTC
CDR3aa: CASSSETFRDLLWETQYF

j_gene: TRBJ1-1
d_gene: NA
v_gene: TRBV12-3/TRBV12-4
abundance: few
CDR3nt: TGTGCCAGCAGTTTAGCGGGGAAGGGGGGCACTGAAGCTTTCTTT
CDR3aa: CASSLAGKGGTEAFF

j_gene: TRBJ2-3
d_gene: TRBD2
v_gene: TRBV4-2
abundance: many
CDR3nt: TGTGCCAGCAGCCAAGATATGGCGGGAGAGACAGATACGCAGTATTTT
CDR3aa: CASSQDMAGETDTQYF

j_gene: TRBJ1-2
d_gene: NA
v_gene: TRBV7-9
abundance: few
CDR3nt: TGTGCCAGCAGCTTAGTGCGCCTGAACTATGGCTACACCTTC
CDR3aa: CASSLVRLNYGYTF

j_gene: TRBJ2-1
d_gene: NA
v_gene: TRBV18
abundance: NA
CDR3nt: TGTGCCAGCTCACCGGGACTCCAAGCCTTCGGTACTGAGCAGTTCTTC
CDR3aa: CASSPGLQAFGTEQFF

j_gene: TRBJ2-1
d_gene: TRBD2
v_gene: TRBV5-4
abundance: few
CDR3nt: TGTGCCAGCAGCCTGCCGGGACTAGCGGGAGAGAGTGAGCAGTTCTTC
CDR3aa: CASSLPGLAGESEQFF

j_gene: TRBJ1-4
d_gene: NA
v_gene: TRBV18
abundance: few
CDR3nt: TGTGCCAGCTCACCGGGAACACCGAGGGAAAAACTGTTTTTT
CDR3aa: CASSPGTPREKLFF

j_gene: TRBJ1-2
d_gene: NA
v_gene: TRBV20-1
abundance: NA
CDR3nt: TGCAGTGCTAGGCAGGGTGACTATGGCTACACCTTC
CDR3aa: CSARQGDYGYTF

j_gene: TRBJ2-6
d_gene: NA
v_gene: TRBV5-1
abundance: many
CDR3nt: TGCGCCAGCAGCTTGAAACGGACTGTCTCTGGGGCCAACGTCCTGACTTTC
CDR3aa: CASSLKRTVSGANVLTF

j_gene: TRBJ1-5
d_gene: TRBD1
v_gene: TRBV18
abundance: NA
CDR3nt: TGTGCCAGCTCACCAGGGGACAGGGGCAGCAATCAGCCCCAGCATTTT
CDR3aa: CASSPGDRGSNQPQHF

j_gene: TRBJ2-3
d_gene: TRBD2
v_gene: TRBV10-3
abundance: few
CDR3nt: TGTGCCACCACCCCACTAGCGGGAGGCACAGATACGCAGTATTTT
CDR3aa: CATTPLAGGTDTQYF

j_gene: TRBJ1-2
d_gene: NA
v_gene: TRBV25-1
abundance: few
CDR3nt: TGTGCCAGCAGTGATGAGGACACCGTCTATGGCTACACCTTC
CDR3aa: CASSDEDTVYGYTF

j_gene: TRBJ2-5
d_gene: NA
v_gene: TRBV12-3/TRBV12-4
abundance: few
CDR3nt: TGTGCCAGCAGTTTCGACCCGTACCAAGAGACCCAGTACTTC
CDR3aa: CASSFDPYQETQYF

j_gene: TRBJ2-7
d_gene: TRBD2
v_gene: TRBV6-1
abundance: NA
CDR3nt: TGTGCCAGCAGTGAGCGGGAGGGCCTAAACGAGCAGTACTTC
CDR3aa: CASSEREGLNEQYF

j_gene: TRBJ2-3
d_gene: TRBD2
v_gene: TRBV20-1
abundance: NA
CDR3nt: TGCAGTGCTAATTCGGGGGAGGGCTCCGCCACAGATACGCAGTATTTT
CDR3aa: CSANSGEGSATDTQYF

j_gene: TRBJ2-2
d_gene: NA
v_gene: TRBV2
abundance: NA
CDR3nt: TGTGCCAGCAGTCGGGCCAACACCGGGGAGCTGTTTTTT
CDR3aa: CASSRANTGELFF

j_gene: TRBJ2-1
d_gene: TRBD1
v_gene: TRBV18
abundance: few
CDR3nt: TGTGCCAGCTCACCACCGAGGACAGGGGGGTTGAATGAGCAGTTCTTC
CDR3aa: CASSPPRTGGLNEQFF

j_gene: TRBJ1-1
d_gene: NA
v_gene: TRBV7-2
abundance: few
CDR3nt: TGTGCCAGCAGCTTAGCAGGGCGAACTGAAGCTTTCTTT
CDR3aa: CASSLAGRTEAFF

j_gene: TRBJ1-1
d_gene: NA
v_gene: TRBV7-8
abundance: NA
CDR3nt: TGTGCCAGCAGCTTAGGGATAGGATCCACTGAAGCTTTCTTT
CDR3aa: CASSLGIGSTEAFF

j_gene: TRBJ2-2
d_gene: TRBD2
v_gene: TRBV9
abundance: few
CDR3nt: TGTGCCAGCAGCAACGGACTAGCCACCGGGGAGCTGTTTTTT
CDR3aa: CASSNGLATGELFF

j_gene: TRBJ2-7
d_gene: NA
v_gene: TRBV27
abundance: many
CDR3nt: TGTGCCAGCAGTTCCCCCCGGGACGAGCAGTACTTC
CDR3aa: CASSSPRDEQYF